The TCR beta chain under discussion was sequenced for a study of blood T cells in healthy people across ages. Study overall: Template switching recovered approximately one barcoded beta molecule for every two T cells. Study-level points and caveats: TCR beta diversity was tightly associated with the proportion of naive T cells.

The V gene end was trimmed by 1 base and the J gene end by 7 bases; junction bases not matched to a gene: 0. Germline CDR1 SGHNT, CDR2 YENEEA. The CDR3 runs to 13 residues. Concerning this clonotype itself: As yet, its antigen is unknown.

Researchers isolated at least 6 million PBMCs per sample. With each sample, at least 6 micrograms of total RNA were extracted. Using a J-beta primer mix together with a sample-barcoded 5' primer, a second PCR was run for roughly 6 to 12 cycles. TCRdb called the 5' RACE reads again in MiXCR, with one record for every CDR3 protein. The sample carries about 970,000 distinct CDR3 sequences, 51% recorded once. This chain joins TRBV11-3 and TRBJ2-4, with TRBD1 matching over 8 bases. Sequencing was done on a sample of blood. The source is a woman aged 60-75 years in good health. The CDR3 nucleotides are TGTGCCAGCAGCTTAGGGACAGGGAACATTCAGTACTTC. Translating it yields CASSLGTGNIQYF.